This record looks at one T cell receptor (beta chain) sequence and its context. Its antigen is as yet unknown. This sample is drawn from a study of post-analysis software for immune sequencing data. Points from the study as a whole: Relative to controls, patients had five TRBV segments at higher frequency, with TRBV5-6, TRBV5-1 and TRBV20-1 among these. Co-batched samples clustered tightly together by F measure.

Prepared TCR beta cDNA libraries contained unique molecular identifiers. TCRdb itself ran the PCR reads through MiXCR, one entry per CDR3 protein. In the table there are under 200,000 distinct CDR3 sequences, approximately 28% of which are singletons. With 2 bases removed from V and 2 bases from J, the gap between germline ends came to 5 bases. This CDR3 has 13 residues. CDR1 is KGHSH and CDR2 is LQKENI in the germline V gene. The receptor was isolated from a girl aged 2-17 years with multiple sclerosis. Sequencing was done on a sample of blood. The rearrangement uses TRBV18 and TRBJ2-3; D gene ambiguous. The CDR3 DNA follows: TGTGCCAGCTCACCAGGGCCCACAGATACGCAGTATTTT. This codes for CASSPGPTDTQYF.